These 10 T cell receptor beta chains came from one sample sequenced in a study of blood T cell repertoires in COVID-19. Assay: immunoSEQ multiplex PCR; the TCRdb copy retains only in-frame clones and omits some. Here the sample spans roughly 200,000 clones, 70% to 90% being singletons. Sequencing input: peripheral blood. These receptors all stem from a man aged 35 to 55 with active or convalescent COVID-19.

This chain links TRBV19 with TRBJ1-4, with TRBD1 as a possible D gene (5 bases). The CDR3 covers 14 residues. In germline, CDR1 is LNHDA, CDR2 SQIVND (reference sequence). V was clipped by 7 bases and J by 0 bases, with 9 bases between them. The CDR3 spells CASTRVATNEKLFF. The CDR3 bases are TGTGCCAGTACCAGGGTAGCAACTAATGAAAAACTGTTTTTT.

The rearrangement uses TRBV7-8 and TRBJ1-1, with TRBD1 identical over 10 bases. CDR3 size: 16 residues. Germline-derived CDR1 and CDR2 are SGHVS and FQNEAQ. V gave up 5 bases and J gave up 5 bases; unmatched junction bases: 11. The CDR3, as DNA: TGTGCCAGCAGCCCAATTCAACCGGGACAGGGGACTGAAGCTTTCTTT. Its translation: CASSPIQPGQGTEAFF.

V usage is TRBV3-1 (or the pseudogene TRBV3-2) and J usage is TRBJ1-6, with 7 bases lining up with TRBD1. Germline lookup yields CDR1 LGHDT and CDR2 YNNKEL (reference sequence). V lost 4 bases and J lost 5; bases outside the gene matches: 5. The CDR3 runs to 15 residues. The CDR3 DNA reads as TGTGCCAGCAGCCCCCGGGACAGCCATAATTCACCCCTCCACTTT. It is translated as CASSPRDSHNSPLHF.

V usage is TRBV6-5 and J usage is TRBJ2-3; 7 bases are shared with TRBD2. CDR3 length equals 14 residues. Looked up from germline, CDR1 is MNHEY and CDR2 is SVGAGI. The J segment lost 0 bases and the V segment lost 6 bases, leaving 3 bases of the junction unmatched. CDR3 in amino acids: CASSSGVSTDTQYF. The CDR3 DNA sequence: TGTGCCAGCAGCAGCGGGGTTAGCACAGATACGCAGTATTTT.

The chain recombines TRBV10-3 with TRBJ2-4, with D maybe TRBD1 (6 bases). Germline V CDR1 and CDR2: ENHRY, SYGVKD. This CDR3 is 15 amino acids long. The germline V and J ends were trimmed by 4 bases and 4 bases, with 14 bases remaining between them. The CDR3 coding sequence is TGTGCCATCAGTGCGGGCACAGGGCCAAAAAACATTCAGTACTTC. Encoded protein: CAISAGTGPKNIQYF.

V usage is TRBV19 and J usage is TRBJ1-1; TRBD1 agrees at 8 bases. The CDR3 has 15 amino acids. Germline V gives CDR1 LNHDA, CDR2 SQIVND (reference sequence). The V gene end was trimmed by 5 bases and the J gene end by 6 bases; junction bases not matched to a gene: 11. The DNA of the CDR3 is TGTGCCAGTAGTTACGGGACAGGAGGAGAGGCTGAAGCTTTCTTT. Translating gives CASSYGTGGEAEAFF.

This clone has a single count. The chain links TRBV28 to TRBJ2-1; D perhaps matches TRBD2 (5 bases). V lost 1 base and J 3 bases, leaving 16 bases between the germline ends. This CDR3 has 17 amino acids. Germline V gives CDR1 MDHEN, CDR2 SYDVKM. The CDR3 coding sequence is TGTGCCAGCAGTTTATATGCGGGCGCACAAAGCTACAATGAGCAGTTCTTC. As protein: CASSLYAGAQSYNEQFF.

This clone was counted between two and nine times. This chain joins TRBV2 and TRBJ1-1, with D uncertain. CDR3 length equals 13 residues. CDR1 SNHLY and CDR2 FYNNEI come from the germline V gene. Trimming shortened V by 3 bases and J by 4 bases, and 9 bases separated the two germline ends. CDR3 protein: CASSDSQVTEAFF. The CDR3 DNA is TGTGCCAGCAGTGACAGTCAGGTCACTGAAGCTTTCTTT. The variable domain in full, completed from reference TRBV2 and TRBJ1-1, reads EPEVTQTPSHQVTQMGQEVILRCVPISNHLYFYWYRQILGQKVEFLVSFYNNEISEKSEIFDDQFSVERPDGSNFTLKIRSTKLEDSAMYFCASSDSQVTEAFFGQGTRLTVV.

V and J are TRBV5-1 and TRBJ1-2, with 12 bases aligning to TRBD1. From germline, CDR1 is SGHRS and CDR2 YFSETQ. V was pared by 4 bases and J by 6 bases, with 4 bases of the junction left unmatched. This CDR3 contains 14 residues. The CDR3 bases are TGCGCCAGCAGCGGGGGACAGGGGGCTGATGGCTACACCTTC. It specifies CASSGGQGADGYTF.

This chain joins TRBV28 and TRBJ1-1; unclear D gene. CDR1 and CDR2 (germline): MDHEN, SYDVKM. The CDR3 consists of 16 residues. V lost 0 bases to trimming and J lost 3 bases, with 14 bases between them. This chain's CDR3 is CASSLWAAGVDTEAFF. Here the CDR3 DNA reads TGTGCCAGCAGTTTATGGGCCGCCGGGGTGGACACTGAAGCTTTCTTT.